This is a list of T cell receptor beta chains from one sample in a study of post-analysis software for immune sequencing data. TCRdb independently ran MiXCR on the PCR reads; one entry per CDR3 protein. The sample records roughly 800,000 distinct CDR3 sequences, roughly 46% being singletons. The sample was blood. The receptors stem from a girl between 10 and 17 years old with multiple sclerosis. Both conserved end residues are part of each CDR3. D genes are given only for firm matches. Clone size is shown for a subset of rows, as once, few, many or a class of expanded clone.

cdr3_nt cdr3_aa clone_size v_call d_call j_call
TGCAGCGGGGGACTAGCAGAGACCCAGTACTTC CSGGLAETQYF many TRBV29-1 TRBD2 TRBJ2-5
TGTGCCAGCAGCCCACCACGGGACCGCCAAGAGACCCAGTACTTC CASSPPRDRQETQYF . TRBV7-8 . TRBJ2-5
TGTGCCAGCAGTTTAGACGTGCTAATAGATGGCTACACCTTC CASSLDVLIDGYTF . TRBV12-3/TRBV12-4 . TRBJ1-2
TGTGCCAGCAGTGAAACATCGAGGAGGAGCGAGCAGTTCTTC CASSETSRRSEQFF . TRBV6-1 . TRBJ2-1
TGCAGCGGCGAAACAGGGGGCGGCACTGAAGCTTTCTTT CSGETGGGTEAFF . TRBV29-1 TRBD1 TRBJ1-1
TGCGCCAGCAGCTTGAGAGGGCAGGGGGAAGAAAAACTGTTTTTT CASSLRGQGEEKLFF . TRBV5-1 TRBD1 TRBJ1-4
TGTGCCAGCAGCTTAGGGATCTCGGGAGCAGGGGTGTACTTC CASSLGISGAGVYF . TRBV7-2 . TRBJ2-5
TGTGCCAGCAGCTCAGTACTAGAATTCTACGAGCAGTACTTC CASSSVLEFYEQYF few TRBV7-2 . TRBJ2-7
TGTGCCAGCAGCCTCGGGACGGACGCGAACACCGGGGAGCTGTTTTTT CASSLGTDANTGELFF few TRBV7-3 . TRBJ2-2
TGCGCCAGCAGCCAAGCCCCAGACAGGCGGTCACCCCTCCACTTT CASSQAPDRRSPLHF few TRBV4-3 . TRBJ1-6
TGTGCCAGCAGTTACTCATCACTAGGTTGGGATGAGCAGTTCTTC CASSYSSLGWDEQFF few TRBV6-5 . TRBJ2-1
TGTGCCAGCAGTTTGGCCCCCGGGGTCCCCCACGAGCAGTACTTC CASSLAPGVPHEQYF few TRBV12-3/TRBV12-4 . TRBJ2-7
TGCAGTGCTAGAGACCCGGGACAGGGAGACAATCAGCCCCAGCATTTT CSARDPGQGDNQPQHF once TRBV20-1 TRBD1 TRBJ1-5
TGTGCCAGCAAAACAGGGGGCAATGAAGCTTTCTTT CASKTGGNEAFF . TRBV27 TRBD1 TRBJ1-1
TGTGCCAGCAGCTGGGACAGGGGTCTCGGGGAGACCCAGTACTTC CASSWDRGLGETQYF . TRBV7-8 TRBD1 TRBJ2-5
TGTGCCAGCAGGGCGGTAATAGCTACCAATGAGCAGTTCTTC CASRAVIATNEQFF . TRBV7-2 . TRBJ2-1